This TCR beta chain was observed in a study of tumor-infiltrating lymphocytes in localized non-small cell lung cancer. About the study: Each patient gave resected tumor and non-adjacent uninvolved lung tissue.

Notes on this clone: No antigen is known for it.

Only in-frame clones appear in the TCRdb table, and some are missing; sequencing was by immunoSEQ multiplex PCR. The table lists some 15,000 clones, more than 80% of them singletons. Germline CDR1 SGHNT, CDR2 YENEEA. The ends were cut back, 2 bases at V and 9 bases at J, with 11 bases in the middle. The length of the CDR3 is 13 residues. Whole-study findings and limits: Higher tumor T cell infiltration than in uninvolved lung was supported by TCRbeta sequencing.

The clonotype originates from a human donor with non-small cell lung cancer. The chain is built from TRBV11-3 and TRBJ1-5; D remains ambiguous. Sequences were obtained from lung tumor tissue. CDR3 sequence (DNA): TGTGCCAGCAGCTTATCCCGGGCCCGGCCCCAGCATTTT. Translated, it gives CASSLSRARPQHF.